Detailed here is one T cell receptor beta chain. Its target is unknown. The record originates from a study of metastatic and nonmetastatic thyroid tumors. Background on the study: Comparative analysis of repertoires was undertaken across blood and tumor or nodule tissue obtained from malignant and benign thyroid patients. Study results and limitations: As reported, TCR beta diversity in blood and tumor was significantly higher in malignant thyroid tumors than in benign nodules.

The germline V gene encodes CDR1 SQVTM and CDR2 ANQGSEA. CDR3 length: 13 residues. V trimming: 7 bases; J trimming: 7 bases; junction bases outside the gene matches: 13. Prior to thyroid surgery, none of the patients had received any treatment. As handled by the study authors: Clinicopathological groups differed in CDR3, with these differences serving to build a distant-metastasis classifier for papillary thyroid cancer. MiXCR was used by TCRdb to re-call the PCR reads. TCRdb, not the authors, supplied the V and J calls. The sample shows about 4,000 clones, roughly a third of them seen only once. The TCR originated in a female donor with papillary thyroid cancer or a benign thyroid nodule (not recorded which). Some clones in this sample may be carry-over from other donors' samples. The gene calls are TRBV29-1 and TRBJ2-7; 7 bases are a match to TRBD1. Sequences were obtained from adjacent normal tissue. The DNA of the CDR3 is TGCAGCGGTCAGGGGGACATCAGGGGGGAGCAGTACTTC. It specifies CSGQGDIRGEQYF.